The 25 T cell receptor beta chains presented below share a single source sample, sequenced in a study of beta chain features in type 1 diabetes. Investigators reverse transcribed all isolated RNA, so they sequenced expressed TCRB transcripts. Produced via immunoSEQ multiplex PCR; TCRdb's table is partial and in-frame only. This table holds about 320,000 clones, 14% found once. Sequenced input: central memory CD4+ T cells from blood. Source of these receptors: a man aged 25-40 years in good health.

The chain is built from TRBV7-2 and TRBJ2-5; maybe TRBD2 (6 bases). Germline lookup yields CDR1 SGHTA and CDR2 FQGNSA. V shed 1 base and J shed 2 bases, with 11 bases lying between them. The CDR3 spans 15 residues. Here the CDR3 DNA reads TGTGCCAGCAGCTTAGGGCTAGCGCGGCAAGAGACCCAGTACTTC. This gives the protein CASSLGLARQETQYF.

V and J are TRBV5-1 and TRBJ2-2; 8 bases agree with TRBD1. CDR1 and CDR2 from the germline V gene are SGHRS and YFSETQ. This CDR3 has 15 amino acids. J gave up 8 bases and V 0 bases, and 6 bases lay outside the gene matches. The CDR3 sequence: CASSLGQGMAGELFF. CDR3 in DNA: TGCGCCAGCAGCTTGGGACAGGGGATGGCGGGGGAGCTGTTTTTT.

V usage is TRBV18 and J usage is TRBJ1-2; D unresolved. The V and J ends lost 5 bases and 3 bases respectively, with 10 bases between them. Germline assignment: CDR1 KGHSH and CDR2 LQKENI. CDR3 length equals 13 residues. As DNA, the CDR3 is TGTGCCAGCTCAGGGAATCAGGACTATGGCTACACCTTC. The encoded protein is CASSGNQDYGYTF.

The CDR3 reads CASSHPRGGYTF. As DNA, the CDR3 is TGCGCCAGCAGCCATCCGAGGGGCGGCTACACCTTC. The chain links TRBV4-1 to TRBJ1-2; possible D gene TRBD1, 5 bases. Germline V gene data show CDR1 as MGHRA and CDR2 as YSYEKL. Trimming cost V 3 bases and J 8 bases, with 10 bases left between them. This CDR3 is built from 12 residues.

This clone was seen only a few times. V and J are TRBV11-2 and TRBJ2-2, with TRBD2 matching 8 bases. V gave up 2 bases and J gave up 8 bases; unmatched junction bases: 13. The CDR3 loop spans 17 amino acids. Germline CDR1 reads SGHAT; CDR2 reads FQNNGV. The CDR3 DNA sequence: TGTGCCAGCAGCTTATCCTCGGGAGGGACGATTGGAGGGGAGCTGTTTTTT. Protein: CASSLSSGGTIGGELFF.

This clone appeared a few times. J is TRBJ2-3 and V is TRBV7-2; no reliable D call. The V gene lost 1 base and the J gene lost 3 bases, with 8 bases spanning the gap. CDR1 is SGHTA, CDR2 FQGNSA, per germline. The CDR3 has 14 residues. This CDR3 reads CASSLGFGTDTQYF. The CDR3 coding sequence is TGTGCCAGCAGCTTAGGGTTCGGGACAGATACGCAGTATTTT.

The sample holds a few counts of this clone. The CDR3 is CASSERVDRNEQFF. CDR3 nucleotides: TGTGCCAGCAGTGAACGGGTCGACCGAAATGAGCAGTTCTTC. The rearrangement uses TRBV25-1 and TRBJ2-1; D ambiguous. Germline CDR1 and CDR2: MGHDK and SYGVNS. The ends were cut back, 2 bases at V and 7 bases at J, with 12 bases in the middle. The CDR3 covers 14 residues.

The chain recombines TRBV5-6 with TRBJ2-7; the D call may be TRBD1 or TRBD2 (5 bases each). Trimming removed 0 bases from V and 6 bases from J, with 10 bases in between. This CDR3 has 13 amino acids. Germline lookup yields CDR1 SGHDT and CDR2 YYEEEE. CDR3 DNA sequence: TGTGCCAGCAGCTTGGCCCAGGGAGTCGAGCAGTACGTC. It is translated as CASSLAQGVEQYV.

This clone was detected a few times. The rearrangement uses TRBV6-1 and TRBJ1-3, with TRBD1 as a possible D gene (5 bases). V dropped 0 bases and J dropped 0 bases, with 12 bases sitting between them. The CDR3 is 17 amino acids. Germline loops: CDR1 MNHNS, CDR2 SASEGT. CDR3 nucleotides: TGTGCCAGCAGTGAAGCTTGGGGGGAGAGCTCTGGAAACACCATATATTTT. Translating it yields CASSEAWGESSGNTIYF.

This clone was seen a few times. V and J are TRBV7-2 and TRBJ2-2; 9 bases map to TRBD2. CDR1 is SGHTA, CDR2 FQGNSA, per germline. The CDR3 totals 18 residues. J lost 0 bases, V lost 4 bases, and 9 bases had no gene match. DNA of the CDR3: TGTGCCAGCAGCTCCTATACTTTAGCGGGGGCGAACACCGGGGAGCTGTTTTTT. Its translation: CASSSYTLAGANTGELFF.

This clone appeared a few times. The CDR3 DNA reads as TGTGCCAGCAGCCAACCCGGACAGGGCGAAGCTTTCTTT. Translating gives CASSQPGQGEAFF. The J gene is TRBJ1-1, the V gene TRBV9, with TRBD1 identical over 8 bases. Looked up from germline, CDR1 is SGDLS and CDR2 is YYNGEE. The CDR3 sequence is 13 residues long. Losses at the gene ends were 4 bases for V and 8 bases for J; bases not matched to a gene: 7.

There are a few counts of this clone. The chain employs TRBV20-1 and TRBJ2-7; no clear D. CDR3 length: 11 amino acids. V was clipped by 6 bases and J by 4 bases, with 10 bases between them. Germline V gene lookup returns CDR1 DFQATT and CDR2 SNEGSKA (reference sequence). Here the CDR3 reads CSAAVAYEQYF. The DNA for the CDR3 is TGCAGTGCCGCCGTCGCGTACGAGCAGTACTTC.

The genes are TRBV10-3 and TRBJ2-1, with D possibly TRBD1 on 6 matching bases. Germline-derived CDR1 and CDR2 are ENHRY and SYGVKD. Trimming removed 6 bases from V and 7 bases from J, with 22 bases in between. The CDR3 contains 16 residues. The CDR3 nucleotides are TGTGCCATCAGCGATGCTCGGGACACCTCTCTAAATGAGCAGTTCTTC. Protein sequence: CAISDARDTSLNEQFF.

The chain employs TRBV29-1 and TRBJ1-2; 7 bases line up with TRBD1. Trimming removed 6 bases from V and 6 bases from J; junction bases left unmatched: 16. The CDR3 spans 15 residues. Germline V gene data show CDR1 as SQVTM and CDR2 as ANQGSEA. In DNA, the CDR3 is TGCAGCGTGCGACAGGGACAGTTCGGGACCCATGGCTACACCTTC. Its translation: CSVRQGQFGTHGYTF.

This clone was seen a few times. The chain has TRBV11-3 and TRBJ2-2; TRBD1 aligns across 9 bases. Trimming cost V 5 bases and J 6 bases; bases outside gene matches: 10. This CDR3 has 16 amino acids. The germline gives CDR1 SGHNT, CDR2 YENEEA. CDR3 protein: CASSRAGTGNSGELFF. Written as DNA, the CDR3 is TGTGCCAGCAGCAGAGCCGGGACAGGGAATTCCGGGGAGCTGTTTTTT.

In this sample, this clone turned up a few times. This chain uses TRBV27 with TRBJ2-1; D uncertain. This CDR3 is built from 14 residues. Trimming left V 2 bases short and J 6 bases short, with 11 bases between. CDR1 and CDR2 (germline): MNHEY, SMNVEV (reference sequence). CDR3 in DNA: TGTGCCAGCAGTTTAAAAGGCGCTGGCAATGAGCAGTTCTTC. This sequence encodes CASSLKGAGNEQFF.

This chain links TRBV9 with TRBJ2-3; no definite D call. The CDR3 extends over 13 amino acids. Germline V gene lookup returns CDR1 SGDLS and CDR2 YYNGEE. V gave up 0 bases and J gave up 5 bases, with 7 bases separating them. CDR3 nucleotides: TGTGCCAGCAGCGTAGGGGCCCAAGATACGCAGTATTTT. This gives the protein CASSVGAQDTQYF.

A word on this clone: The sample carries other DNA sequences with the same CDR3. The V gene is TRBV5-4, the J gene TRBJ1-1, with no clear D. Trimming took off 4 bases at V and 2 bases at J, with 9 bases between the two ends. The CDR3 extends over 13 amino acids. Germline V lookup: CDR1 SGHNT, CDR2 YYREEE (reference sequence). CDR3 protein: CASSQGRNTEAFF. CDR3 coding DNA: TGTGCCAGCAGCCAAGGACGAAACACTGAAGCTTTCTTT.

This clone was counted a few times. The chain's CDR3 is CASSFQRGRNTQYF. The DNA for the CDR3 is TGTGCCAGCAGCTTTCAGCGGGGGCGGAATACGCAGTATTTT. The chain combines TRBV2 with TRBJ2-3; 8 bases match TRBD2. The germline V gene has CDR1 SNHLY and CDR2 FYNNEI. Trimming cost V 6 bases and J 7 bases; bases outside gene matches: 9. The CDR3 runs 14 residues.

As regards this clone: Other DNA sequences from this sample encode an identical CDR3 as well. This rearrangement joins TRBV7-2 to TRBJ2-3; 10 nucleotides line up with TRBD1. Germline lookup yields CDR1 SGHTA and CDR2 FQGNSA. The CDR3 is 14 residues long. The ends lost 5 bases at V and 3 bases at J; junction bases unmatched: 2. CDR3 sequence (DNA): TGTGCCAGCAGCCGGACAGGGGGAACAGATACGCAGTATTTT. Encoded protein: CASSRTGGTDTQYF.

This clone showed up just a few times. V and J are TRBV7-2 and TRBJ1-6; D might be TRBD1 (6 bases). The CDR3 length is 17 residues. The ends were cut back, 6 bases at V and 3 bases at J, with 18 bases in the middle. Germline CDR1 and CDR2: SGHTA and FQGNSA. CDR3 residues: CASRRSAGARYNSPLHF. The CDR3 nucleotides are TGTGCCAGCAGACGAAGTGCAGGGGCCCGCTATAATTCACCCCTCCACTTT.

The CDR3 region has the DNA TGTGCCAGCAGCTTGAAACTTGTGGAGACCCAGTACTTC. Protein sequence: CASSLKLVETQYF. The chain links TRBV5-4 to TRBJ2-5, with D hard to call. CDR1 and CDR2 (germline): SGHNT, YYREEE (reference sequence). CDR3 length: 13 amino acids. V lost 1 base, J lost 5 bases, and 9 bases lay in between.

Notes on this clone: The same CDR3 can be traced to other DNA sequences in this sample. The chain couples TRBV28 to TRBJ1-1; 9 nucleotides agree with TRBD1. This CDR3 has 15 residues. The J segment lost 5 bases and the V segment lost 5 bases, leaving 9 bases of the junction unmatched. The germline V gene encodes CDR1 MDHEN and CDR2 SYDVKM. The CDR3 sequence is CASSPRGQGRTEAFF. In DNA form, the CDR3 reads TGTGCCAGCAGTCCCAGGGGACAGGGTAGGACTGAAGCTTTCTTT.

The chain recombines TRBV5-1 with TRBJ2-7; 8 bases are shared with TRBD2. V trimming: 4 bases; J trimming: 6 bases; junction bases outside the gene matches: 9. Germline-derived CDR1 and CDR2 are SGHRS and YFSETQ. This CDR3 is built from 14 residues. The CDR3 DNA reads as TGCGCCAGCAGCCCGGGAGGGGCTGAAGGCGAGCAGTACGTC. It yields the protein CASSPGGAEGEQYV.

The chain employs TRBV10-2 and TRBJ2-1; TRBD1 matches at 10 bases. The length of the CDR3 is 15 residues. Germline-derived CDR1 and CDR2 are WSHSY and SAAADI. J was trimmed by 6 bases and V by 3 bases; bases with no gene match: 5. For the CDR3, the DNA is TGCGCCAGCAGTGATTGGGACAGGGGAGGCAATGAGCAGTTCTTC. Amino acids: CASSDWDRGGNEQFF.